The subject of this entry is one T cell receptor beta chain. From germline, CDR1 is SGDLS and CDR2 YYNGEE. This CDR3 region has 13 residues. V lost 3 bases, J lost 8 bases, and 14 bases lay in between. The record originates from a study of blood T cell repertoires in COVID-19. About the research overall: The cDNA or gDNA used as material had been derived from T cells, B-cell-depleted T cells, or PBMCs.

As originally analysed: Nucleated cell number was recorded as an estimate derived from reference gene primer amplification. This table comes from immunoSEQ multiplex PCR, and its TCRdb copy is limited to in-frame clones, with some not included. V and J calls and clone size are given by that table; D and trimming were obtained from the DNA. The sample lists about 230,000 clones, roughly 80% seen once, with about 8% in the top ten. Input material: peripheral blood. The rearrangement uses TRBV9 and TRBJ1-2; D call uncertain. This clonotype was sampled from an elderly woman with acute or convalescent COVID-19. The CDR3 spells CASSAGRSGGYTF. CDR3 in DNA: TGTGCCAGCAGCGCCGGACGATCGGGAGGCTACACCTTC.